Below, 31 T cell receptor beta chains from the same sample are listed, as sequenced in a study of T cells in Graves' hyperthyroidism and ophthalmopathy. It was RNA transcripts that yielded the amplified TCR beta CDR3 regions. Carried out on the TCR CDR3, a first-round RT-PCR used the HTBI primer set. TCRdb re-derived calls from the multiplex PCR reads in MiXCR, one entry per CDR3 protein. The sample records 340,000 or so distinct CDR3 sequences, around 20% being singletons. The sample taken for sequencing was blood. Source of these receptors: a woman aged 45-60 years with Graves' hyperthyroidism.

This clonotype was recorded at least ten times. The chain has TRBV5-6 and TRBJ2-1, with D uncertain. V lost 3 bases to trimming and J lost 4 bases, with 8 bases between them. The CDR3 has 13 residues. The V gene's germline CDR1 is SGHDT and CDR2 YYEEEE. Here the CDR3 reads CASSSRRYNEQFF. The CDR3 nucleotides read TGTGCCAGCAGCTCTCGACGTTACAATGAGCAGTTCTTC. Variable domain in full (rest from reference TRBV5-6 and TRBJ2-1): DAGVTQSPTHLIKTRGQQVTLRCSPKSGHDTVSWYQQALGQGPQFIFQYYEEEERQRGNFPDRFSGHQFPNYSSELNVNALLLGDSALYLCASSSRRYNEQFFGPGTRLTVL.

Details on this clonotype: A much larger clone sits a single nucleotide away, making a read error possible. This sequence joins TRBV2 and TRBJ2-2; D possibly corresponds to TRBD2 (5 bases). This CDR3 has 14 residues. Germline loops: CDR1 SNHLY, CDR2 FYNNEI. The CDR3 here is CASSQAVSTGELSF. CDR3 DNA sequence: TGTGCCAGCAGCCAAGCTGTTTCCACCGGGGAGCTGTCTTTT.

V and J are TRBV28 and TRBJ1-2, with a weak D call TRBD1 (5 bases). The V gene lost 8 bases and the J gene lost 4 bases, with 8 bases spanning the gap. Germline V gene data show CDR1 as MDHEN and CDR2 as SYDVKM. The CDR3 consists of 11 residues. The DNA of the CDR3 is TGTGCCAGCGGACAAGCCTATGGCTACACCTTC. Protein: CASGQAYGYTF.

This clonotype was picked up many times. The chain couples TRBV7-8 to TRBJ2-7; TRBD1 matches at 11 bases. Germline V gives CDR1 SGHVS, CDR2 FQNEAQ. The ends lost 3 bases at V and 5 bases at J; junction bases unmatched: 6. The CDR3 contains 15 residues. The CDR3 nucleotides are TGTGCCAGCAGCTTCCGGGACAGGGGGTTCGACGAGCAGTACTTC. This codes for CASSFRDRGFDEQYF. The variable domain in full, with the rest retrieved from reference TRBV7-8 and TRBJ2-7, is GAGVSQSPRYKVAKRGQDVALRCDPISGHVSLFWYQQALGQGPEFLTYFQNEAQLDKSGLPSDRFFAERPEGSVSTLKIQRTQQEDSAVYLCASSFRDRGFDEQYFGPGTRLTVT.

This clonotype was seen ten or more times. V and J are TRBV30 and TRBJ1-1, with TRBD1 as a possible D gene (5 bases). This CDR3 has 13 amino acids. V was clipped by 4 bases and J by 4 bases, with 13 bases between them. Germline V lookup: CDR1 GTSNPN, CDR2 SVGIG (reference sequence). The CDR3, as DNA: TGTGCCTGGACCCCACCGGGACCCACTGAAGCTTTCTTT. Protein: CAWTPPGPTEAFF.

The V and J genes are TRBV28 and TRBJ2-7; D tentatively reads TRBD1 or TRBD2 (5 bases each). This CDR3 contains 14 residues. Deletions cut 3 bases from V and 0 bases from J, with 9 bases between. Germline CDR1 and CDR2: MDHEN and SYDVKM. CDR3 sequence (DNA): TGTGCCAGCAGTTTCCGGGACGACTCCTACGAGCAGTACTTC. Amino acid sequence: CASSFRDDSYEQYF.

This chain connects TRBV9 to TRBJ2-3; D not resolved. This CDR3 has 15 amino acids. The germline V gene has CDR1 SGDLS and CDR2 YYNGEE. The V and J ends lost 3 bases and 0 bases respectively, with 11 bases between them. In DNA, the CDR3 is TGTGCCAGCAGCGATCGCTTAGGTAGCACAGATACGCAGTATTTT. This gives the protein CASSDRLGSTDTQYF.

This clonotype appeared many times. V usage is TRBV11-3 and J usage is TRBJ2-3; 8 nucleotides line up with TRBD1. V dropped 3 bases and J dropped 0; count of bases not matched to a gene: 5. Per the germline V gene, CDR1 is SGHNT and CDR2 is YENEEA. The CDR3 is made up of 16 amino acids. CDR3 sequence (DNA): TGTGCCAGCAGCTTGCGGACAGGGTTGAGCACAGATACGCAGTATTTT. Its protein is CASSLRTGLSTDTQYF.

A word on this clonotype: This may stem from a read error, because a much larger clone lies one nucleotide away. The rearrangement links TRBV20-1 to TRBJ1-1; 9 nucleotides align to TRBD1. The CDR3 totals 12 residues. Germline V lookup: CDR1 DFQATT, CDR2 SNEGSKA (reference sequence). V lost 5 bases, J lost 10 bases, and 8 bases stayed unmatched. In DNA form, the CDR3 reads TGCAGTGCTGGATGGGACAGGGCTTCAGCTTTCTTT. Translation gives CSAGWDRASAFF.

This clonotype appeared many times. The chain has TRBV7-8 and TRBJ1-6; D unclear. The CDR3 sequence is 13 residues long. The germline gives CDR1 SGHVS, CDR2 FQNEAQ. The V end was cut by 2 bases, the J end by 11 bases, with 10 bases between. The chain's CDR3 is CASSLIAEAPLHF. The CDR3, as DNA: TGTGCCAGCAGCTTAATTGCAGAGGCACCCCTCCACTTT.

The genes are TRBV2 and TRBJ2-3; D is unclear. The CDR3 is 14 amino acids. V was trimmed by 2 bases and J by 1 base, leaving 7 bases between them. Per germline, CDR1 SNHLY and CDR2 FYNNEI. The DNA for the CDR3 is TGTGCCAGCAGTGAACTTGACCGCACAGATACGCAGTATTTT. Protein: CASSELDRTDTQYF.

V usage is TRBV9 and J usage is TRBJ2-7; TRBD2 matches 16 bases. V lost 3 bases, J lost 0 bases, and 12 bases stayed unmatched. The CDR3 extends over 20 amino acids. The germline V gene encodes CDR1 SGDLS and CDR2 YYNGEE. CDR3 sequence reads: CASSAQSPGLAGGSSYEQYF. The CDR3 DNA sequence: TGTGCCAGCAGCGCCCAGTCTCCGGGACTAGCGGGAGGGAGCTCCTACGAGCAGTACTTC.

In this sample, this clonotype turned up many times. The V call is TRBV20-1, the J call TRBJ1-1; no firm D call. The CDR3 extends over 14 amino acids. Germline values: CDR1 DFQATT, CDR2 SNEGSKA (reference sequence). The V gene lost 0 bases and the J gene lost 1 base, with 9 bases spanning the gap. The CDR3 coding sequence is TGCAGTGCTAGAGAAAGTGTTGGGAACACTGAAGCTTTCTTT. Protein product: CSARESVGNTEAFF.

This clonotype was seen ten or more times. The CDR3 spells CSARFFDRGSYGQFF. Here the CDR3 DNA reads TGCAGTGCTAGGTTCTTCGACAGGGGGTCATACGGGCAGTTCTTC. The chain links TRBV20-1 to TRBJ2-1, with TRBD1 identical over 9 bases. CDR1 is DFQATT and CDR2 is SNEGSKA in the germline V gene (reference sequence). V dropped 3 bases and J dropped 12; count of bases not matched to a gene: 15. The CDR3 covers 15 residues.

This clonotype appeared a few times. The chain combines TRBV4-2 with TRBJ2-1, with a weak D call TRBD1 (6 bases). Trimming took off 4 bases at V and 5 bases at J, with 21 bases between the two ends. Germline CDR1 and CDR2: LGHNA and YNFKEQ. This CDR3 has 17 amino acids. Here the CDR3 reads CASSPYVGQLENNEQFF. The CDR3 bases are TGTGCCAGCAGCCCTTATGTTGGACAGTTGGAAAACAATGAGCAGTTCTTC.

The CDR3 bases are TGTGCCAGCCGTCCCGGGAGAGCCAAAAACATTCAGTACTTC. Its protein is CASRPGRAKNIQYF. V usage is TRBV27 and J usage is TRBJ2-4; the D gene is possibly TRBD2 (6 bases). Germline V gives CDR1 MNHEY, CDR2 SMNVEV (reference sequence). The CDR3 is 14 residues long. V lost 8 bases and J 0 bases, leaving 11 bases between the germline ends.

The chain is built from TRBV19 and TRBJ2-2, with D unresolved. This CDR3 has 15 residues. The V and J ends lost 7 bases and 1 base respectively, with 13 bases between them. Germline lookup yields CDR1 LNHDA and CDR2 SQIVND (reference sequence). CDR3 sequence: CASKVSGRNTGELFF. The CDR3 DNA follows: TGTGCCAGTAAAGTGTCGGGCAGGAACACCGGGGAGCTGTTTTTT.

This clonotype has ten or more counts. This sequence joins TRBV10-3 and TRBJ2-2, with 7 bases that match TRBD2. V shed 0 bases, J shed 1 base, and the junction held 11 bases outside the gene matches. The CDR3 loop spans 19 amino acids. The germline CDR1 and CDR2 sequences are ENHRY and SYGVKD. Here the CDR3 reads CAISESIATQRGNTGELFF. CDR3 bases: TGTGCCATCAGTGAGTCGATCGCGACCCAGCGGGGGAACACCGGGGAGCTGTTTTTT.

The CDR3 reads CASSSTSLIGTDTQYF. CDR3 sequence (DNA): TGTGCCAGTAGCTCGACTAGCTTGATTGGTACAGATACGCAGTATTTT. V gene TRBV19 combines with J gene TRBJ2-3; 7 nucleotides align to TRBD2. This CDR3 is built from 16 residues. Per the germline V gene, CDR1 is LNHDA and CDR2 is SQIVND (reference sequence). V gave up 6 bases and J gave up 3 bases; unmatched junction bases: 12. The variable domain in full, with the rest retrieved from reference TRBV19 and TRBJ2-3, is DGGITQSPKYLFRKEGQNVTLSCEQNLNHDAMYWYRQDPGQGLRLIYYSQIVNDFQKGDIAEGYSVSREKKESFPLTVTSAQKNPTAFYLCASSSTSLIGTDTQYFGPGTRLTVL.

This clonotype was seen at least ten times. Written as DNA, the CDR3 is TGCGCCAGCAGCCAAAATAATGAAAAACTGTTTTTT. Translation gives CASSQNNEKLFF. The chain is built from TRBV5-1 and TRBJ1-4; D uncertain. The length of the CDR3 is 12 residues. V dropped 4 bases and J dropped 4 bases, with 5 bases sitting between them. The germline gives CDR1 SGHRS, CDR2 YFSETQ.

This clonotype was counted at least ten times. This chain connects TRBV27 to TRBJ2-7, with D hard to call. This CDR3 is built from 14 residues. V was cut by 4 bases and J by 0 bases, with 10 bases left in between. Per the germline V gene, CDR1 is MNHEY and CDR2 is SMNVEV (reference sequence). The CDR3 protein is CASSSQVLSYEQYF. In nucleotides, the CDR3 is TGTGCCAGCAGTTCCCAGGTCCTCTCCTACGAGCAGTACTTC.

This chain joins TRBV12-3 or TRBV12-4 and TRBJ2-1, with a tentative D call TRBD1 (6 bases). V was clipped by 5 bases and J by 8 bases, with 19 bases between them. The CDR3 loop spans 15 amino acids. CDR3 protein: CASSPRQAPGDEQFF. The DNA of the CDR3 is TGTGCCAGCAGTCCAAGACAGGCCCCGGGCGATGAGCAGTTCTTC.

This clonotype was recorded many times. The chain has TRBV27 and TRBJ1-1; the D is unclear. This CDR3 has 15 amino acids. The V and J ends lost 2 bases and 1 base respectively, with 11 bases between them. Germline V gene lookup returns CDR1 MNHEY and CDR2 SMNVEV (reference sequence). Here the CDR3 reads CASSLGLNGNTEAFF. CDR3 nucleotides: TGTGCCAGCAGTTTAGGGTTGAACGGGAACACTGAAGCTTTCTTT.

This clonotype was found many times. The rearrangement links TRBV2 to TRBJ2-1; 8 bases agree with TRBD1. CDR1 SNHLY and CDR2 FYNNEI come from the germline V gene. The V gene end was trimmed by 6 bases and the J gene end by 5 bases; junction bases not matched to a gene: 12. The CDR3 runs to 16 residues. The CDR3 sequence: CASRASDRAGDNEQFF. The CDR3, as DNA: TGTGCCAGCAGGGCCTCGGACAGGGCAGGGGACAATGAGCAGTTCTTC.

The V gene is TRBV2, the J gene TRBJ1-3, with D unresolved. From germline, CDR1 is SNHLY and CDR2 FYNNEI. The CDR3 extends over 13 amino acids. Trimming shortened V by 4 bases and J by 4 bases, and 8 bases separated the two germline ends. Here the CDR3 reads CASSGSTGNTIYF. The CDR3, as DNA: TGTGCCAGCAGTGGGTCTACGGGAAACACCATATATTTT. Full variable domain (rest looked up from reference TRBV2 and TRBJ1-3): EPEVTQTPSHQVTQMGQEVILRCVPISNHLYFYWYRQILGQKVEFLVSFYNNEISEKSEIFDDQFSVERPDGSNFTLKIRSTKLEDSAMYFCASSGSTGNTIYFGEGSWLTVV.

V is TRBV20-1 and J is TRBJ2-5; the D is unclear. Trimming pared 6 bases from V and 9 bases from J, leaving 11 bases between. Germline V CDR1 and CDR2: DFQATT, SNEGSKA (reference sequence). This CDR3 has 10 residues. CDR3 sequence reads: CSARPAAQYF. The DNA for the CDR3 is TGCAGTGCGCGACCGGCAGCCCAGTACTTC.

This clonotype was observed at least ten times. CDR3 bases: TGCAGTGCTAGAGATGAGGGCTACACCTTC. Translated, it gives CSARDEGYTF. V usage is TRBV20-1 and J usage is TRBJ1-2; D is uncertain. V was trimmed by 0 bases and J by 8 bases, leaving 4 bases between them. CDR3 length: 10 amino acids. Germline loops: CDR1 DFQATT, CDR2 SNEGSKA (reference sequence).

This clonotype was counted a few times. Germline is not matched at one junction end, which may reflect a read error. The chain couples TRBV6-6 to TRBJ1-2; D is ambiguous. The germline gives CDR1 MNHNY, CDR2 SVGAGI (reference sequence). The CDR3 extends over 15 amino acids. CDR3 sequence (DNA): TGTGCCAGCGGTTACTCGAAGCCTCTTAATTATGGCTACACCTTC. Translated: CASGYSKPLNYGYTF.

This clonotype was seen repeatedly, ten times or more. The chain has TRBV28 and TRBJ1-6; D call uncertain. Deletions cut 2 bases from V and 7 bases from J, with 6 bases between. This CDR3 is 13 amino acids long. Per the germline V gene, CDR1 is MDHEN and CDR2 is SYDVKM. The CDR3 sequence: CASSLSGNSPLHF. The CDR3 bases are TGTGCCAGCAGTTTAAGCGGGAATTCACCCCTCCACTTT.

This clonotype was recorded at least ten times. The CDR3 bases are TGTGCCAGCATCAGCGGGAGAGGGGGGGAGACCCAGTACTTC. It codes for CASISGRGGETQYF. This chain connects TRBV28 to TRBJ2-5; TRBD2 aligns across 8 bases. Germline V gene lookup returns CDR1 MDHEN and CDR2 SYDVKM. The CDR3 extends over 14 amino acids. Trimming at V came to 7 bases and at J to 5 bases, leaving 9 bases not matched to a gene.

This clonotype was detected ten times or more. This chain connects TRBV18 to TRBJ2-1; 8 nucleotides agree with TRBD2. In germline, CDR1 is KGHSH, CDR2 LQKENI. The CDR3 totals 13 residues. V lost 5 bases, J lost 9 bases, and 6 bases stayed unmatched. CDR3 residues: CASSSGLAGEQFF. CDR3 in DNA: TGTGCCAGCTCATCCGGACTAGCTGGTGAGCAGTTCTTC. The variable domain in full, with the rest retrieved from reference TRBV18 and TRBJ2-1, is NAGVMQNPRHLVRRRGQEARLRCSPMKGHSHVYWYRQLPEEGLKFMVYLQKENIIDESGMPKERFSAEFPKEGPSILRIQQVVRGDSAAYFCASSSGLAGEQFFGPGTRLTVL.